Included here is one T cell receptor (beta chain) sequence, with context. The target antigen is unknown. Germline V gene lookup returns CDR1 SNHLY and CDR2 FYNNEI. CDR3 length: 17 amino acids. J gave up 1 base and V 5 bases, and 9 bases lay outside the gene matches. Libraries were prepared by immunoSEQ multiplex PCR; TCRdb keeps only in-frame clonotypes and omits some of them. Here the sample spans about 97,000 clones, around nine tenths being singletons. These data are taken from a study of T cell responses to AZD1222 COVID-19 vaccine. Overall study results and limits: White British ancestry dominated among donors, who included more females, and clonal diversity was possibly underestimated. Baseline serology detected seropositivity in only six AZD1222 recipients. Reports indicate that nearly half of spike-specific TCRs are directed at unmutated variant regions.

The sequence was collected from an adult in good health. V gene TRBV2 combines with J gene TRBJ2-4; 9 bases agree with TRBD1. The sample here was peripheral blood, taken on day 0 of AZD1222 vaccination. CDR3 in DNA: TGTGCCAGCAGTCCCGACAGGGGGGGACTGGCCAAAAACATTCAGTACTTC. Translating gives CASSPDRGGLAKNIQYF.